Below, 2 T cell receptor beta chains from the same sample are listed, as sequenced in a study of blood T cell repertoires in COVID-19. The repertoire was sequenced with immunoSEQ multiplex PCR; TCRdb's copy has only in-frame clones and lacks some. The profile shows 200,000 or so clones, more than 70% of them singletons. Source material: PBMCs or T cells enriched from blood (not recorded which). These receptors came from a woman younger than 35 who had recovered from COVID-19.

This rearrangement joins TRBV6-5 to TRBJ2-1; a possible D gene is TRBD1 (6 bases). Trimming removed 4 bases at V and 0 bases at J, with 13 bases between. Looked up from germline, CDR1 is MNHEY and CDR2 is SVGAGI. The CDR3 contains 16 residues. CDR3 loop: CASSSTGLGSYNEQFF. CDR3 bases: TGTGCCAGCAGTTCTACAGGGTTGGGCTCCTACAATGAGCAGTTCTTC.

The V and J genes are TRBV2 and TRBJ2-3, with D unclear. Germline lookup yields CDR1 SNHLY and CDR2 FYNNEI. This CDR3 has 12 amino acids. Trimming left V 1 base short and J 5 bases short, with 4 bases between. The CDR3 sequence: CASSEVLDTQYF. In nucleotides, the CDR3 is TGTGCCAGCAGTGAAGTCTTAGATACGCAGTATTTT.